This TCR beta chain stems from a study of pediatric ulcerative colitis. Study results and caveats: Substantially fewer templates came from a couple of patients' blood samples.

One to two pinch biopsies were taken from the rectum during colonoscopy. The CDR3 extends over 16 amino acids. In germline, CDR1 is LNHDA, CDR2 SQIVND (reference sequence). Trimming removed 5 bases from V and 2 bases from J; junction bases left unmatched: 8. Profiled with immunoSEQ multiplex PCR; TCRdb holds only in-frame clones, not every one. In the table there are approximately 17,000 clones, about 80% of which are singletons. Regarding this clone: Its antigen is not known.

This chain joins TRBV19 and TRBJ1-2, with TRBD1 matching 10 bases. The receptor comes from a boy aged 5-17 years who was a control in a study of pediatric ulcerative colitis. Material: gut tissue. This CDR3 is CASSFLLGQGNYGYTF. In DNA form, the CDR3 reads TGTGCCAGTAGTTTCCTTCTGGGACAGGGGAACTATGGCTACACCTTC.